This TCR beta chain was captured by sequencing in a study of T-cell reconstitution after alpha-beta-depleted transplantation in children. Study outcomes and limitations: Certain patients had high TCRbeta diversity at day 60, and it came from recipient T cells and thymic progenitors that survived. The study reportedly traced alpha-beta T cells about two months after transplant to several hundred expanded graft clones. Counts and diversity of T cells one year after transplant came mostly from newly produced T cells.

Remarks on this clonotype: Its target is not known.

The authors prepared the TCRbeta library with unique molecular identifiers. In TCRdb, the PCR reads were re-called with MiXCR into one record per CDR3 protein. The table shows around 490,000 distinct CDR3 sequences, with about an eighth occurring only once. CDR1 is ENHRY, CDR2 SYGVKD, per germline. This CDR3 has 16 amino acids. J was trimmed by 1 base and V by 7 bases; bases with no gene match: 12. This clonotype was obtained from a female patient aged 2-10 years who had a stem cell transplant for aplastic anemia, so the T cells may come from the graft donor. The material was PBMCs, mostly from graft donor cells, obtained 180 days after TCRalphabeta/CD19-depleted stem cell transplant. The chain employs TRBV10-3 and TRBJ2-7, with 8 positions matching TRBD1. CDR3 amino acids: CAIMSLTGTGSYEQYF. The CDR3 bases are TGTGCCATCATGTCCTTGACCGGGACAGGTTCCTACGAGCAGTACTTC.